These T cell receptor beta chains were read from a single sample in a study of shared clonotypes between healthy human individuals. Produced via immunoSEQ multiplex PCR; TCRdb's table is partial and in-frame only. Here the sample spans hundreds of thousands of clones, 60% to 75% being singletons. The sequencing sample was made of memory CD4+ T cells sorted from blood. Receptors originate from a woman younger than 45 in good health. Each CDR3 is given with its conserved first and last residue. D genes are given only for firm matches. Clone size, where shown, is once, few, many, or a class for clones that have expanded.

D: NA
size: NA
V: TRBV11-3
J: TRBJ2-5
CDR3: CASSQTGGSQETQYF
DNA: TGTGCCAGCAGCCAAACGGGGGGCTCTCAAGAGACCCAGTACTTC

D: NA
size: few
V: TRBV11-1
J: TRBJ2-7
CDR3: CASSLVLASTEQYF
DNA: TGTGCCAGCAGCTTAGTGTTGGCTAGCACCGAGCAGTACTTC

D: NA
size: NA
V: TRBV28
J: TRBJ1-5
CDR3: CASSPLSRYQPQHF
DNA: TGTGCCAGCAGTCCACTCTCTCGTTATCAGCCCCAGCATTTT

D: TRBD2
size: few
V: TRBV7-2
J: TRBJ2-5
CDR3: CASSSQPGLAGQETQYF
DNA: TGTGCCAGCAGCTCCCAACCGGGACTAGCGGGTCAAGAGACCCAGTACTTC

D: NA
size: NA
V: TRBV28
J: TRBJ1-2
CDR3: CASSLWAGETAYTF
DNA: TGTGCCAGCAGTTTGTGGGCAGGGGAAACGGCCTACACCTTC

D: NA
size: NA
V: TRBV20-1
J: TRBJ2-7
CDR3: CSARRDYEQYF
DNA: TGCAGTGCTAGACGGGACTACGAGCAGTACTTC

D: TRBD1
size: many
V: TRBV28
J: TRBJ1-5
CDR3: CASSLGTANSNQPQHF
DNA: TGTGCCAGCAGTTTAGGGACAGCCAATAGCAATCAGCCCCAGCATTTT

D: TRBD1
size: NA
V: TRBV30
J: TRBJ2-7
CDR3: CAWSVKGLGGVGGRMYEQYF
DNA: TGTGCCTGGAGTGTTAAAGGTTTGGGTGGCGTAGGGGGCCGAATGTACGAGCAGTACTTC

D: NA
size: NA
V: TRBV19
J: TRBJ2-2
CDR3: CASTRVQGTGELFF
DNA: TGTGCCAGTACCCGTGTTCAGGGCACCGGGGAGCTGTTTTTT

D: NA
size: NA
V: TRBV11-2
J: TRBJ2-1
CDR3: CASSLAGYYEPQHEQFF
DNA: TGTGCCAGCAGCTTAGCGGGGTACTACGAGCCACAGCATGAGCAGTTCTTC

D: TRBD2
size: NA
V: TRBV11-2
J: TRBJ2-7
CDR3: CASSLGALAGGSYEQYF
DNA: TGTGCCAGCAGCTTAGGCGCACTAGCGGGAGGGTCCTACGAGCAGTACTTC

D: TRBD2
size: NA
V: TRBV5-1
J: TRBJ2-7
CDR3: CASSFTSGSLNEQYF
DNA: TGCGCCAGCAGCTTTACTAGCGGGTCTTTGAACGAGCAGTACTTC

D: TRBD2
size: NA
V: TRBV28
J: TRBJ2-2
CDR3: CASSSAGGENTGELFF
DNA: TGTGCCAGCAGTTCGGCGGGAGGGGAGAACACCGGGGAGCTGTTTTTT

D: TRBD2
size: NA
V: TRBV7-2
J: TRBJ2-3
CDR3: CASSPGGLAGGGTDTQYF
DNA: TGTGCCAGCAGCCCCGGGGGACTAGCGGGAGGGGGCACAGATACGCAGTATTTT

D: TRBD1
size: once
V: TRBV6-1
J: TRBJ2-5
CDR3: CASSDGTGRWETQYF
DNA: TGTGCCAGCAGTGATGGGACAGGCCGGTGGGAGACCCAGTACTTC

D: TRBD2
size: NA
V: TRBV6-1
J: TRBJ2-7
CDR3: CASSQVPSGRKLEQYF
DNA: TGTGCCAGCAGTCAAGTTCCGAGCGGGAGAAAACTCGAGCAGTACTTC

D: TRBD1
size: NA
V: TRBV7-9
J: TRBJ2-1
CDR3: CASNFKLTGGHGEQFF
DNA: TGTGCCAGCAACTTTAAACTGACAGGGGGCCACGGTGAGCAGTTCTTC

D: TRBD2
size: NA
V: TRBV29-1
J: TRBJ2-1
CDR3: CSVALRGTSGTYNEQFF
DNA: TGCAGCGTTGCCCTCCGTGGGACTAGCGGGACCTACAATGAGCAGTTCTTC

D: TRBD2
size: many
V: TRBV2
J: TRBJ2-2
CDR3: CASSVRLAGGGGELFF
DNA: TGTGCCAGCAGTGTAAGGCTAGCGGGAGGTGGCGGGGAGCTGTTTTTT

D: NA
size: NA
V: TRBV29-1
J: TRBJ2-1
CDR3: CSVAFNEQFF
DNA: TGCAGCGTTGCCTTCAATGAGCAGTTCTTC

D: NA
size: NA
V: TRBV5-1
J: TRBJ2-7
CDR3: CASSVDSYEQYF
DNA: TGCGCCAGCAGCGTGGACAGCTACGAGCAGTACTTC

D: NA
size: NA
V: TRBV29-1
J: TRBJ2-7
CDR3: CSVNQGSSYEQYF
DNA: TGCAGCGTGAACCAGGGTAGCTCCTACGAGCAGTACTTC

D: NA
size: NA
V: TRBV6-1
J: TRBJ1-1
CDR3: CASSERGGANEAFF
DNA: TGTGCCAGCAGTGAAAGGGGAGGAGCCAACGAAGCTTTCTTT

D: NA
size: few
V: TRBV7-2
J: TRBJ1-1
CDR3: CASSSTGVLTEAFF
DNA: TGTGCCAGCAGCTCAACAGGAGTGCTCACTGAAGCTTTCTTT